The present entry profiles one TCR beta chain with its context. Antigen: not known. These data originate in a study of vaccination effects on CD4 cells after COVID-19. The germline CDR1 and CDR2 sequences are LNHDA and SQIVND (reference sequence). V dropped 9 bases and J dropped 7 bases, with 15 bases sitting between them. The CDR3 sequence is 13 residues long. Cultured cells yielded isolated CD4+ T cells after 10 to 11 days. Absence of prior SARS-CoV-2 infection characterized the vaccine recipients, who showed negative nucleocapsid antibodies. The authors replaced half the medium with IL-2 medium on days 3 and 7. Study-wide results and limits: Cross-reactivity with common cold coronaviruses was shown by only 1 of 255 vaccine-induced clones in healthy vaccinees. Substantial clonal contraction characterized both infection- and vaccine-induced clones late after vaccination.

Produced via immunoSEQ multiplex PCR; TCRdb's table is partial and in-frame only. The table lists some 27,000 clones, 55% to 65% of them singletons. Sequences were derived from CD4+ T cells from PBMCs cultured without peptide, sampled before COVID-19 vaccination. The receptor was derived from a human donor who received a COVID-19 vaccine. This chain links TRBV19 with TRBJ2-2; no firm D call. The DNA for the CDR3 is TGTGCCAGCTCGTCCTCGAGTGTCGGGGAGCTGTTTTTT. Encoded protein: CASSSSSVGELFF.